This TCR beta chain appears in the sequencing data of a study of control samples from healthy donors and cancer patients. Repertoires were generated with immunoSEQ multiplex PCR, while TCRdb's copy carries only in-frame clones and drops some. The data show approximately 50,000 clones, 75% to 90% seen once. The material sequenced was PBMCs. This TCR derives from a man aged 55 to 70 with head and neck cancer.

The DNA for the CDR3 is TGTGCCAGCAGTTCTCATTTCCAGCCCCAGCATTTT. It encodes CASSSHFQPQHF. The chain combines TRBV28 with TRBJ1-5; D remains unclear. The CDR3 covers 12 residues. CDR1 is MDHEN and CDR2 is SYDVKM in the germline V gene. Trimming cost V 4 bases and J 7 bases, with 8 bases left between them.